Following are 9 T cell receptor beta chains from one sample sequenced in a study of blood T cell repertoires in COVID-19. Sequencing was performed with immunoSEQ multiplex PCR; in TCRdb, only in-frame clones are kept and a portion is missing. The sample lists roughly 250,000 clones; 82% were seen once. The specimen was peripheral blood. The receptors shown here come from a woman in her fifties or sixties with active or convalescent COVID-19.

This clone was seen a few times. The sample holds other DNA sequences that translate to the same CDR3. The rearrangement links TRBV6-1 to TRBJ1-2; TRBD1 aligns across 8 bases. The CDR3 is 14 amino acids. CDR1 MNHNS and CDR2 SASEGT come from the germline V gene. V shed 1 base and J 2 bases; nucleotides not matched to a gene: 0. The CDR3 loop reads CASSEGTGNYGYTF. The DNA for the CDR3 is TGTGCCAGCAGTGAAGGGACAGGGAACTATGGCTACACCTTC.

The J gene is TRBJ1-1, the V gene TRBV6-5; the D gene is possibly TRBD1 (6 bases). V lost 5 bases and J 6 bases, leaving 16 bases between the germline ends. The length of the CDR3 is 14 residues. CDR1 is MNHEY and CDR2 is SVGAGI in the germline V gene. The CDR3 DNA sequence: TGTGCCAGCAGTCGCCCCGGAAAGGGGGCTGAAGCTTTCTTT. This translates into CASSRPGKGAEAFF.

This sequence joins TRBV28 and TRBJ1-3, with D hard to call. The CDR3 runs to 13 residues. The V gene's germline CDR1 is MDHEN and CDR2 SYDVKM. Trimming pared 5 bases from V and 3 bases from J, leaving 8 bases between. CDR3 sequence (DNA): TGTGCCAGCAGTCCACCGGGTGGAAACACCATATATTTT. This sequence encodes CASSPPGGNTIYF.

This clone was detected a few times. The sample contains more than one DNA sequence encoding this CDR3. This chain uses TRBV9 with TRBJ2-3; 7 bases map to TRBD1. Germline V gene lookup returns CDR1 SGDLS and CDR2 YYNGEE. The CDR3 loop spans 15 amino acids. Trimming at V came to 0 bases and at J to 1 base, leaving 2 bases not matched to a gene. As DNA, the CDR3 is TGTGCCAGCAGCGTAGGACAGGGAGGCACAGATACGCAGTATTTT. This translates into CASSVGQGGTDTQYF.

The chain uses TRBV7-2 and TRBJ2-5; maybe TRBD2 (7 bases). Trimming removed 5 bases at V and 4 bases at J, with 11 bases between. Germline CDR1 is SGHTA and CDR2 is FQGNSA. This CDR3 contains 13 residues. The CDR3 here is CASSLRGGETQYF. CDR3 DNA: TGTGCCAGCAGCCTGAGGGGGGGAGAGACCCAGTACTTC.

The chain has TRBV2 and TRBJ2-5; 8 nucleotides line up with TRBD1. The CDR3 length is 14 residues. Germline assignment: CDR1 SNHLY and CDR2 FYNNEI. V was clipped by 1 base and J by 6 bases; unmatched bases: 4. The CDR3 here is CASSEGTGLKTQYF. The CDR3 DNA sequence: TGTGCCAGCAGTGAAGGGACAGGGTTGAAGACCCAGTACTTC.

J is TRBJ2-7 and V is TRBV11-2, with TRBD1 matching 10 bases. CDR1 SGHAT and CDR2 FQNNGV come from the germline V gene. After removal of 5 bases from V and 1 base from J, the junction contained 14 bases not matched to a gene. The CDR3 is made up of 18 amino acids. Here the CDR3 DNA reads TGTGCCAGCAGCAAGACGGGACAGGGGTACCCTGGGTCCTACGAGCAGTACTTC. The encoded protein is CASSKTGQGYPGSYEQYF.

The chain links TRBV11-3 to TRBJ2-5, with 7 bases aligning to TRBD1. Germline lookup yields CDR1 SGHNT and CDR2 YENEEA. The CDR3 spans 13 residues. After removal of 4 bases from V and 5 bases from J, the junction contained 4 bases not matched to a gene. In nucleotides, the CDR3 is TGTGCCAGCAGCTCGACAGGGTTGGAGACCCAGTACTTC. It is translated as CASSSTGLETQYF.

This chain joins TRBV5-1 and TRBJ2-1, with unresolved D. Germline lookup yields CDR1 SGHRS and CDR2 YFSETQ. Between the trimmed V and J ends, which lost 0 bases and 4 bases, there was a span of 5 bases. This CDR3 comprises 13 residues. The CDR3 coding sequence is TGCGCCAGCAGCTTGGGAGATTACAATGAGCAGTTCTTC. Protein sequence: CASSLGDYNEQFF.